This T cell receptor (beta chain) was profiled in a study of CD8 T cells in Susac syndrome. Random-hexamer reverse transcription was applied to roughly 0.5 to 1 ug RNA. One entry per CDR3 protein, called by TCRdb with MiXCR from the immunoSEQ multiplex PCR reads. This sample has approximately 220,000 distinct CDR3 sequences, with approximately 95% found just once. Germline V gene sequence: CDR1 DFQATT, CDR2 SNEGSKA (reference sequence). V lost 5 bases and J 4 bases, leaving 12 bases between the germline ends. The CDR3 sequence is 12 residues long. The sequence was obtained from a human donor with multiple sclerosis. The rearrangement links TRBV20-1 to TRBJ2-7; TRBD1 is a possible D gene (6 bases). The material sequenced was CD4+ T cells from PBMCs. In nucleotides, the CDR3 is TGCAGTGCTTCCGTAGGGGGTTACGAGCAGTACTTC. As protein: CSASVGGYEQYF.